This TCR beta chain was recorded in a study of blood T cell repertoires in COVID-19. Looking at the study overall: Material from acute and convalescent COVID-19 was sourced from the United States, Italy and Spain. Sample material is recorded as cDNA or gDNA derived from T cells, B-cell-depleted T cells, or PBMCs.

CDR1 is MDHEN and CDR2 is SYDVKM in the germline V gene. Trimming removed 5 bases at V and 6 bases at J, with 13 bases between. CDR3 length: 13 amino acids. Authors' processing steps: Amplified reference gene primers provided the basis for estimating nucleated cell counts. The data were produced by immunoSEQ multiplex PCR, yet TCRdb's version contains in-frame clones alone and is incomplete. V and J calls and clone size follow that table, whereas D and trimming were derived from the DNA. The sample includes some 180,000 clones, around four fifths of them seen just once. The sequence came from an older woman who had recovered from COVID-19. The J gene is TRBJ1-1, the V gene TRBV28; D might be TRBD1 (5 bases). Specimen: peripheral blood. The CDR3 loop reads CASSRGRRPEAFF. CDR3 nucleotides: TGTGCCAGCAGTAGGGGCCGAAGGCCTGAAGCTTTCTTT.